These 22 T cell receptor beta chains originate from one sample sequenced in a study of shared clonotypes between healthy human individuals (TCRdb year 2020). Libraries were made using the immunoSEQ multiplex PCR assay. TCRdb provides this immuneACCESS table in a form limited to in-frame rearrangements. Some clones are lacking; in checked studies, under half of them reflect an unresolved V gene, and why the rest are absent is not known. This sample is represented by 180,000 or so clones; over 80% of them were singletons. 0.067% of the sample comes from the top ten. Sequenced: naive CD4+ T cells sorted from blood. According to the study, the label for this sample's cell subset or site signals: CD45RA+ positively selected. The source of these receptors is a woman aged 25 to 39 in good health.

The chain joins TRBV28 to TRBJ1-2; no clear D. The CDR3 contains 15 residues. Trimming cost V 4 bases and J 3 bases, with 15 bases left between them. Germline V gives CDR1 MDHEN, CDR2 SYDVKM. In nucleotides, the CDR3 is TGTGCCAGCAGTTCCTACGCTCTAGCGGACTATGGCTACACCTTC. It yields the protein CASSSYALADYGYTF.

This clone is a singleton in its sample. J is TRBJ2-3 and V is TRBV28; tentatively, D is TRBD2 (5 bases). The CDR3 has 14 residues. V shed 3 bases and J shed 4 bases, with 11 bases lying between them. CDR1 and CDR2 (germline): MDHEN, SYDVKM. CDR3 sequence (DNA): TGTGCCAGCAGTTTTAGCGACGGTGCAGATACGCAGTATTTT. Its protein product is CASSFSDGADTQYF.

The rearrangement uses TRBV5-1 and TRBJ2-3; D remains ambiguous. This CDR3 has 14 residues. Deletions cut 10 bases from V and 1 base from J, with 16 bases between. CDR1 is SGHRS, CDR2 YFSETQ, per germline. CDR3 sequence: CASRQALGTDTQYF. The CDR3 bases are TGCGCCTCCCGACAAGCCCTTGGCACAGATACGCAGTATTTT. Using reference TRBV5-1 and TRBJ2-3 for the parts outside the CDR3, the full variable domain is KAGVTQTPRYLIKTRGQQVTLSCSPISGHRSVSWYQQTPGQGLQFLFEYFSETQRNKGNFPGRFSGRQFSNSRSEMNVSTLELGDSALYLCASRQALGTDTQYFGPGTRLTVL.

The chain links TRBV7-9 to TRBJ2-1, with D possibly TRBD2 on 6 matching bases. This CDR3 has 14 residues. Trimming stripped 5 bases from V and 2 bases from J, with 10 bases between. Germline CDR1 is SEHNR and CDR2 is FQNEAQ (reference sequence). The CDR3 reads CASSGGAPYNEQFF. DNA of the CDR3: TGTGCCAGCAGCGGAGGGGCTCCCTACAATGAGCAGTTCTTC.

The gene calls are TRBV13 and TRBJ2-7; 8 nucleotides align to TRBD1. This CDR3 has 15 amino acids. The V gene end was trimmed by 8 bases and the J gene end by 2 bases; junction bases not matched to a gene: 11. Germline loops: CDR1 PRHDT, CDR2 FYEKMQ (reference sequence). CDR3 residues: CASSYSGQVPYEQYF. The CDR3 DNA reads TGTGCCAGCTCCTACTCGGGACAGGTACCCTACGAGCAGTACTTC.

The chain is built from TRBV28 and TRBJ2-3, with TRBD2 matching over 14 bases. CDR3 size: 16 residues. The germline gives CDR1 MDHEN, CDR2 SYDVKM. J lost 4 bases, V lost 5 bases, and 5 bases had no gene match. The DNA of the CDR3 is TGTGCCAGCAGTGTGACTAGCGGGAGGGCCCCAGATACGCAGTATTTT. This sequence encodes CASSVTSGRAPDTQYF. Full variable domain (outside the CDR3, taken from reference TRBV28 and TRBJ2-3): DVKVTQSSRYLVKRTGEKVFLECVQDMDHENMFWYRQDPGLGLRLIYFSYDVKMKEKGDIPEGYSVSREKKERFSLILESASTNQTSMYLCASSVTSGRAPDTQYFGPGTRLTVL.

The chain joins TRBV5-1 to TRBJ2-3; 9 bases are shared with TRBD2. The ends lost 4 bases at V and 5 bases at J; junction bases unmatched: 5. There are 14 residues in the CDR3. CDR1 and CDR2 from the germline V gene are SGHRS and YFSETQ. The CDR3 region has the DNA TGCGCCAGCAGCCGGGGACTAGCTGAAGATACGCAGTATTTT. Translation: CASSRGLAEDTQYF.

This chain joins TRBV19 and TRBJ2-2; unclear D gene. The CDR3 sequence is 17 residues long. V shed 1 base and J shed 2 bases, with 14 bases lying between them. Germline lookup yields CDR1 LNHDA and CDR2 SQIVND (reference sequence). CDR3 amino acids: CASSIGVRTDNTGELFF. DNA for the CDR3: TGTGCCAGTAGTATAGGTGTGAGGACGGACAACACCGGGGAGCTGTTTTTT.

DNA for the CDR3: TGTGCCAGCAGCGTAGGGCGGGGGTCCGGAGAGACCCAGTACTTC. Translating it yields CASSVGRGSGETQYF. The genes are TRBV9 and TRBJ2-5, with TRBD2 matching 7 bases. The CDR3 covers 15 residues. From germline, CDR1 is SGDLS and CDR2 YYNGEE. Trimming at V came to 0 bases and at J to 4 bases, leaving 6 bases not matched to a gene.

J is TRBJ2-7 and V is TRBV10-3, with 7 positions matching TRBD2. The V gene's germline CDR1 is ENHRY and CDR2 SYGVKD. V was clipped by 7 bases and J by 2 bases; unmatched bases: 5. The CDR3 is 13 amino acids. CDR3 in DNA: TGTGCCATCAAATCTAGCGGTGCCTACGAGCAGTACTTC. Translated, it gives CAIKSSGAYEQYF.

This rearrangement joins TRBV6-6 to TRBJ1-1, with D possibly TRBD1 on 6 matching bases. Germline V gene lookup returns CDR1 MNHNY and CDR2 SVGAGI (reference sequence). Trimming left V 6 bases short and J 5 bases short, with 10 bases between. This CDR3 comprises 12 residues. The CDR3 DNA reads as TGTGCCAGCAGCAACGGACAGACTGAAGCTTTCTTT. This translates into CASSNGQTEAFF.

V and J are TRBV5-8 and TRBJ2-7; D remains unclear. The ends were cut back, 1 base at V and 3 bases at J, with 8 bases in the middle. This CDR3 region has 13 residues. Germline V gene lookup returns CDR1 SGHTS and CDR2 YDEGEE. The CDR3 here is CASSLHTFYEQYF. For the CDR3, the DNA is TGTGCCAGCAGCTTGCACACCTTCTACGAGCAGTACTTC. The full variable domain, completed using reference TRBV5-8 and TRBJ2-7, is EAGVTQSPTHLIKTRGQQATLRCSPISGHTSVYWYQQALGLGLQFLLWYDEGEERNRGNFPPRFSGRQFPNYSSELNVNALELEDSALYLCASSLHTFYEQYFGPGTRLTVT.

The rearrangement links TRBV10-3 to TRBJ1-5; D gene unclear. The CDR3 is 12 amino acids. CDR1 is ENHRY, CDR2 SYGVKD, per germline. Trimming left V 3 bases short and J 7 bases short, with 7 bases between. CDR3 sequence (DNA): TGTGCCATCAGTGATTCTTCCCAGCCCCAGCATTTT. It yields the protein CAISDSSQPQHF.

The gene calls are TRBV6-6 and TRBJ2-3; D may match TRBD1 or TRBD2 (5 bases each). The germline V and J ends were trimmed by 3 bases and 3 bases, with 13 bases remaining between them. The CDR3 sequence is 15 residues long. Germline values: CDR1 MNHNY, CDR2 SVGAGI (reference sequence). The CDR3 sequence: CASSYGTLPTDTQYF. The CDR3 nucleotides read TGTGCCAGCAGTTATGGGACGCTTCCAACAGATACGCAGTATTTT.

V and J are TRBV7-3 and TRBJ2-3; D is possibly TRBD2 (6 bases). CDR1 is SGHTA and CDR2 is FQGTGA in the germline V gene. There are 15 residues in the CDR3. V lost 0 bases and J lost 2, with 9 bases in between. CDR3 DNA: TGTGCCAGCAGCTTAACGCGCGGGAACACAGATACGCAGTATTTT. It yields the protein CASSLTRGNTDTQYF.

The CDR3 nucleotides are TGTGCCAGTAGTACTCTCGACAGTAACTATGGCTACACCTTC. Encoded protein: CASSTLDSNYGYTF. The chain employs TRBV19 and TRBJ1-2; perhaps TRBD1 as D (5 bases). Trimming shortened V by 4 bases and J by 1 base, and 10 bases separated the two germline ends. This CDR3 contains 14 residues. Germline V gene data show CDR1 as LNHDA and CDR2 as SQIVND (reference sequence).

This clone was detected once. The chain combines TRBV6-5 with TRBJ2-5; weak D call: TRBD2 (5 bases). The germline CDR1 and CDR2 sequences are MNHEY and SVGAGI. The CDR3 sequence is 16 residues long. Deletions cut 0 bases from V and 4 bases from J, with 15 bases between. The CDR3 DNA reads as TGTGCCAGCAGTTACTCCGGCGCACTAGGTGGAGAGACCCAGTACTTC. Translated, it gives CASSYSGALGGETQYF.

V and J are TRBV7-9 and TRBJ2-7; D not certain. This CDR3 has 12 residues. Germline lookup yields CDR1 SEHNR and CDR2 FQNEAQ (reference sequence). With 3 bases removed from V and 3 bases from J, the gap between germline ends came to 6 bases. The CDR3 nucleotides read TGTGCCAGCAGCTTTTCCAGCTACGAGCAGTACTTC. This translates into CASSFSSYEQYF. The complete variable domain, with remaining parts taken from reference TRBV7-9 and TRBJ2-7, reads DTGVSQNPRHKITKRGQNVTFRCDPISEHNRLYWYRQTLGQGPEFLTYFQNEAQLEKSRLLSDRFSAERPKGSFSTLEIQRTEQGDSAMYLCASSFSSYEQYFGPGTRLTVT.

CDR3 bases: TGTGCCAGCAGCAGGGACAGGGTTGGAGAGCAGTACTTC. This translates into CASSRDRVGEQYF. The genes are TRBV28 and TRBJ2-7, with 9 bases aligning to TRBD1. The CDR3 has 13 residues. Germline values: CDR1 MDHEN, CDR2 SYDVKM. The V segment lost 6 bases and the J segment 7 bases; nucleotides outside the gene matches: 7. Looking up the rest from reference TRBV28 and TRBJ2-7 gives the full variable domain: DVKVTQSSRYLVKRTGEKVFLECVQDMDHENMFWYRQDPGLGLRLIYFSYDVKMKEKGDIPEGYSVSREKKERFSLILESASTNQTSMYLCASSRDRVGEQYFGPGTRLTVT.

CDR3 coding DNA: TGTGCCAGCAGTTACTTCAAGAACACCGGGGAGCTGTTTTTT. Translated, it gives CASSYFKNTGELFF. This chain links TRBV6-6 with TRBJ2-2, with no clear D. The CDR3 runs 14 residues. With 1 base removed from V and 1 base from J, the gap between germline ends came to 4 bases. Germline V gives CDR1 MNHNY, CDR2 SVGAGI (reference sequence).

CDR3 DNA: TGTGCCAGCAGTGTTGCAGGGGGCTACGAGCAGTACTTC. Encoded protein: CASSVAGGYEQYF. This chain uses TRBV2 with TRBJ2-5; TRBD1 aligns across 7 bases. The J call could be wrong; TRBJ2-7 is a better fit for the DNA end. CDR3 length: 13 residues. In germline, CDR1 is SNHLY, CDR2 FYNNEI.

V is TRBV25-1 and J is TRBJ2-3; no clear D gene. Looked up from germline, CDR1 is MGHDK and CDR2 is SYGVNS. V was cut by 4 bases and J by 6 bases, with 14 bases left in between. This CDR3 has 14 amino acids. The CDR3 DNA reads TGTGCCAGCAGTGTTAGGACCCTACCGGATACGCAGTATTTT. Protein sequence: CASSVRTLPDTQYF. Supplemented by reference TRBV25-1 and TRBJ2-3, the full variable domain reads EADIYQTPRYLVIGTGKKITLECSQTMGHDKMYWYQQDPGMELHLIHYSYGVNSTEKGDLSSESTVSRIRTEHFPLTLESARPSHTSQYLCASSVRTLPDTQYFGPGTRLTVL.